A single sample is the source of the 28 T cell receptor beta chains below, sequenced in a study of T cell repertoires in cytomegalovirus infection. The antigens for these receptors are not known. TCRdb re-analysed the reads in MiXCR, keeping a single row per CDR3 protein. The sample contains 43,000 or so distinct CDR3 sequences, about a fifth of which appear only once. The sequencing used CD8+ T cells from cultured PBMCs, collected from culture after CMV antigen stimulation. The receptors were sampled from a human donor in good health (CMV status not recorded). Some clones in this sample may be carry-over from other donors' samples.

V usage is TRBV4-3 and J usage is TRBJ2-1; tentatively, D is TRBD2 (6 bases). Germline assignment: CDR1 LGHNA and CDR2 YSLEER. CDR3 length equals 15 residues. Trimming shortened V by 0 bases and J by 7 bases, and 13 bases separated the two germline ends. CDR3 amino acids: CASSQDLYGRNEQFF. For the CDR3, the DNA is TGCGCCAGCAGCCAAGATCTGTATGGGAGGAATGAGCAGTTCTTC.

The J gene is TRBJ2-7, the V gene TRBV6-2 or TRBV6-3, with 9 bases matching TRBD1. The CDR3 totals 13 residues. V shed 5 bases, J shed 6 bases, and the junction held 5 bases outside the gene matches. Germline V CDR1 and CDR2: MNHEY, SVGEGT. CDR3 in DNA: TGTGCCAGCAGTGCCGGACAGGGGATCGAGCAGTACTTC. It specifies CASSAGQGIEQYF.

Details on this clonotype: The junction departs from germline at one end; a sequencing error may be responsible. The V call is TRBV9, the J call TRBJ2-3; 10 bases are a match to TRBD1. The CDR3 covers 14 residues. In germline, CDR1 is SGDLS, CDR2 YYNGEE. CDR3 bases: TGTGTCAGCAGCGGGACAGGGGCGACAGATACGCAGTATTTT. It encodes CVSSGTGATDTQYF.

This rearrangement joins TRBV18 to TRBJ2-1, with TRBD2 matching over 8 bases. The germline gives CDR1 KGHSH, CDR2 LQKENI. The trim removed 5 bases at V and 5 bases at J, leaving 11 bases unmatched. The CDR3 loop spans 16 amino acids. CDR3 region: CASSGRIAGSNNEQFF. The CDR3, as DNA: TGTGCCAGCTCAGGGAGGATAGCGGGGAGTAACAATGAGCAGTTCTTC.

This clonotype was seen repeatedly, ten times or more. This chain connects TRBV7-2 to TRBJ1-5; D is unclear. CDR1 and CDR2 (germline): SGHTA, FQGNSA. Deletions cut 0 bases from V and 1 base from J, with 7 bases between. CDR3 length: 15 residues. CDR3 in DNA: TGTGCCAGCAGCTTAGCGGATGCCAGCAATCAGCCCCAGCATTTT. It is translated as CASSLADASNQPQHF.

The chain has TRBV5-6 and TRBJ2-1; 10 bases map to TRBD1. CDR3 length: 14 residues. The germline V gene has CDR1 SGHDT and CDR2 YYEEEE. Unmatched junction bases numbered 1, after V lost 2 bases and J lost 5 bases. CDR3 bases: TGTGCCAGCAGCTTAGGGACAGGGGACAATGAGCAGTTCTTC. It codes for CASSLGTGDNEQFF.

In its sample, this clonotype was seen many times. This chain joins TRBV6-5 and TRBJ1-1, with TRBD1 identical over 9 bases. The V gene's germline CDR1 is MNHEY and CDR2 SVGAGI. The J segment lost 7 bases and the V segment lost 7 bases, leaving 13 bases of the junction unmatched. The CDR3 loop spans 15 amino acids. The CDR3 DNA sequence: TGTGCCAGCATCGAACCAGCAACAGGGGGCGGTGAAGCTTTCTTT. This sequence encodes CASIEPATGGGEAFF.

This clonotype was detected ten times or more. The chain carries TRBV7-2 and TRBJ1-2; 7 bases are a match to TRBD1. Germline V lookup: CDR1 SGHTA, CDR2 FQGNSA. The CDR3 length is 13 residues. The junction had 4 bases not matched to a gene; V was cut back by 5 bases and J by 4 bases. The CDR3 DNA is TGTGCCAGCAGCCGGAGGGGGCTCTATGGCTACACCTTC. Its protein product is CASSRRGLYGYTF.

Comments on this clonotype: A much larger clone sits a single nucleotide away, making a read error possible. This rearrangement joins TRBV20-1 to TRBJ2-7; 7 nucleotides match TRBD1. There are 14 residues in the CDR3. The germline V gene has CDR1 DFQATT and CDR2 SNEGSKA (reference sequence). In DNA, the CDR3 is TGCTGTGCTCGAGAAGACAGGGACTCCTACGAGCAGTACTTC. It translates to CCAREDRDSYEQYF.

The chain's CDR3 is CASSLGAGGAGSNQPQHF. CDR3 DNA sequence: TGTGCCAGCAGCTTAGGCGCAGGGGGCGCGGGGAGCAATCAGCCCCAGCATTTT. This chain uses TRBV7-9 with TRBJ1-5, with 8 bases that match TRBD1. This CDR3 region has 18 residues. V lost 1 base, J lost 1 base, and 9 bases stayed unmatched. Germline-derived CDR1 and CDR2 are SEHNR and FQNEAQ (reference sequence).

This clonotype was seen only once. The chain uses TRBV6-2 or TRBV6-3 and TRBJ2-3; no clear D. The V and J ends lost 6 bases and 4 bases respectively, with 11 bases between them. This CDR3 is built from 13 residues. Germline lookup yields CDR1 MNHEY and CDR2 SVGEGT. The CDR3 here is CASSSSSADTQYF. CDR3 DNA sequence: TGTGCCAGCAGCTCCTCTTCGGCAGATACGCAGTATTTT.

The chain links TRBV19 to TRBJ1-5; TRBD1 agrees at 7 bases. The CDR3 loop spans 14 amino acids. Germline CDR1 and CDR2: LNHDA and SQIVND (reference sequence). V dropped 5 bases and J dropped 4; count of bases not matched to a gene: 5. The CDR3 spells CASSWGTENQPQHF. In DNA, the CDR3 is TGTGCCAGTAGTTGGGGGACAGAGAATCAGCCCCAGCATTTT.

The chain employs TRBV12-3 or TRBV12-4 and TRBJ1-2; D uncertain. The CDR3 covers 13 residues. The germline V and J ends were trimmed by 2 bases and 6 bases, with 10 bases remaining between them. CDR3 region: CASSLWVGDGYTF. CDR3 nucleotide sequence: TGTGCCAGCAGTTTATGGGTGGGCGATGGCTACACCTTC.

In its sample, this clonotype was seen a few times. The V gene is TRBV7-9, the J gene TRBJ2-1; 13 bases fit TRBD2. Germline values: CDR1 SEHNR, CDR2 FQNEAQ (reference sequence). The CDR3 has 16 amino acids. J gave up 3 bases and V 5 bases, and 4 bases lay outside the gene matches. The CDR3 DNA follows: TGTGCCAGCAGCGCGGGACTAGCGGGAAACTACAATGAGCAGTTCTTC. Its translation: CASSAGLAGNYNEQFF.

The gene calls are TRBV4-3 and TRBJ2-5; TRBD1 agrees at 8 bases. The CDR3 length is 18 residues. Germline CDR1 reads LGHNA; CDR2 reads YSLEER. V shed 1 base, J shed 5 bases, and the junction held 15 bases outside the gene matches. CDR3 residues: CASSQAPSQGAPLETQYF. CDR3 bases: TGCGCCAGCAGCCAAGCCCCAAGCCAGGGGGCGCCCCTGGAGACCCAGTACTTC.

This clonotype was detected a few times. CDR3 DNA sequence: TGCGCCAGCAGCTCTATAGCGGGGGTGTCGAGTAATGAGCAGTTCTTC. This codes for CASSSIAGVSSNEQFF. The chain is built from TRBV5-1 and TRBJ2-1; 9 bases map to TRBD2. V trimming: 3 bases; J trimming: 7 bases; junction bases outside the gene matches: 11. This CDR3 is built from 16 residues. CDR1 and CDR2 from the germline V gene are SGHRS and YFSETQ. The whole variable domain, filled in from reference TRBV5-1 and TRBJ2-1, reads KAGVTQTPRYLIKTRGQQVTLSCSPISGHRSVSWYQQTPGQGLQFLFEYFSETQRNKGNFPGRFSGRQFSNSRSEMNVSTLELGDSALYLCASSSIAGVSSNEQFFGPGTRLTVL.

This clonotype occurred a few times. The chain is built from TRBV27 and TRBJ2-5, with D possibly being TRBD1 or TRBD2 (5 bases each). CDR1 MNHEY and CDR2 SMNVEV come from the germline V gene (reference sequence). CDR3 length: 13 residues. V lost 2 bases and J lost 3, with 7 bases in between. Written as DNA, the CDR3 is TGTGCCAGCAGTTTAAGGGACGAAGAGACCCAGTACTTC. It translates to CASSLRDEETQYF.

The genes are TRBV5-6 and TRBJ1-4, with D possibly being TRBD1 (5 bases). The V gene lost 1 base and the J gene lost 0 bases, with 16 bases spanning the gap. The CDR3 loop spans 18 amino acids. Germline V gives CDR1 SGHDT, CDR2 YYEEEE. DNA for the CDR3: TGTGCCAGCAGCTTGCCCCGGGGGGTAAGAGCAACTAATGAAAAACTGTTTTTT. This gives the protein CASSLPRGVRATNEKLFF.

This clonotype has ten or more counts. The gene calls are TRBV6-2 or TRBV6-3 and TRBJ2-2; TRBD1 is a possible D gene (5 bases). This CDR3 comprises 17 residues. With 2 bases removed from V and 1 base from J, the gap between germline ends came to 14 bases. The germline CDR1 and CDR2 sequences are MNHEY and SVGEGT. CDR3 bases: TGTGCCAGCAGTTACAACCCAACAGGCGAGAACACCGGGGAGCTGTTTTTT. The encoded protein is CASSYNPTGENTGELFF.

This clonotype was observed a handful of times. This sequence joins TRBV12-3 or TRBV12-4 and TRBJ2-2; the D gene is possibly TRBD2 (6 bases). V was clipped by 3 bases and J by 1 base, with 9 bases between them. This CDR3 comprises 15 residues. The CDR3 DNA is TGTGCCAGCAGTTTTCCGGGGGTGAACACCGGGGAGCTGTTTTTT. Amino acid sequence: CASSFPGVNTGELFF.

This clonotype was counted many times. The chain employs TRBV12-3 or TRBV12-4 and TRBJ2-7; maybe TRBD2 (5 bases). This CDR3 has 14 residues. Trimming took off 5 bases at V and 4 bases at J, with 15 bases between the two ends. The CDR3 sequence: CASSEGVPDYEQYF. The CDR3 region has the DNA TGTGCCAGCAGTGAGGGAGTCCCCGATTACGAGCAGTACTTC.

A few counts support this clonotype. The J gene is TRBJ1-6, the V gene TRBV20-1; D call uncertain. V was cut by 6 bases and J by 0 bases, with 6 bases left in between. Germline V lookup: CDR1 DFQATT, CDR2 SNEGSKA (reference sequence). The CDR3 runs 13 residues. The DNA of the CDR3 is TGCAGTGCCTGGAGCTCCTATAATTCACCCCTCCACTTT. It is translated as CSAWSSYNSPLHF.

This clonotype was seen more than once but under ten times. The genes are TRBV7-6 and TRBJ2-7; 13 nucleotides agree with TRBD2. With 4 bases clipped from V and 2 bases from J, the junction kept 14 bases outside the gene matches. Germline V gene sequence: CDR1 SGHVS, CDR2 FNYEAQ. This CDR3 contains 19 residues. The CDR3 spells CASSSRGGTGTSGTYEQYF. CDR3 nucleotide sequence: TGTGCCAGCAGCTCAAGGGGAGGGACCGGGACTAGCGGGACCTACGAGCAGTACTTC.

This clonotype was counted at least ten times. V is TRBV7-3 and J is TRBJ2-7, with TRBD2 as a possible D gene (7 bases). The germline V and J ends were trimmed by 5 bases and 0 bases, with 14 bases remaining between them. The CDR3 sequence is 15 residues long. Germline-derived CDR1 and CDR2 are SGHTA and FQGTGA. The CDR3 bases are TGTGCCAGCAGCCTGGGAGGGGGGTCCTCCTACGAGCAGTACTTC. Protein: CASSLGGGSSYEQYF. Drawing the rest from reference TRBV7-3 and TRBJ2-7, the complete variable domain is GAGVSQTPSNKVTEKGKYVELRCDPISGHTALYWYRQSLGQGPEFLIYFQGTGAADDSGLPNDRFFAVRPEGSVSTLKIQRTERGDSAVYLCASSLGGGSSYEQYFGPGTRLTVT.

Regarding this clonotype: A read error is possible here, since a much larger clone lies one base away. No conserved phenylalanine or tryptophan is present at the end of the CDR3, so a read error is the likely explanation. The chain uses TRBV7-6 and TRBJ2-5; D remains unclear. The CDR3 spans 11 residues. Trimming stripped 4 bases from V and 7 bases from J, with 7 bases between. The germline gives CDR1 SGHVS, CDR2 FNYEAQ. This chain's CDR3 is CASSSMGTQYS. CDR3 nucleotides: TGTGCCAGCAGCTCGATGGGGACCCAGTACTCC.

This clonotype was seen repeatedly, ten times or more. The chain joins TRBV6-4 to TRBJ1-5; 10 nucleotides agree with TRBD1. The germline CDR1 and CDR2 sequences are MRHNA and SNTAGT. This CDR3 region has 16 residues. With V trimmed by 1 base and J by 4 bases, 4 bases remained unmatched. CDR3 nucleotides: TGTGCCAGCAGTGACTGGGACAGGGGACCTAATCAGCCCCAGCATTTT. Protein product: CASSDWDRGPNQPQHF.

The chain has TRBV6-6 and TRBJ1-5, with TRBD1 as a possible D gene (6 bases). CDR3 length: 14 residues. The V gene lost 5 bases and the J gene lost 2 bases, with 10 bases spanning the gap. The germline gives CDR1 MNHNY, CDR2 SVGAGI (reference sequence). CDR3 region: CASSGGAGNQPQHF. For the CDR3, the DNA is TGTGCCAGCAGTGGGGGCGCGGGCAATCAGCCCCAGCATTTT.

The sample holds a few counts of this clonotype. V is TRBV10-3 and J is TRBJ1-5, with 11 positions matching TRBD1. With 4 bases clipped from V and 3 bases from J, the junction kept 2 bases outside the gene matches. Germline V gene sequence: CDR1 ENHRY, CDR2 SYGVKD. The CDR3 extends over 15 amino acids. The DNA for the CDR3 is TGTGCCATCAGTGGGGGACAGGGGGACAATCAGCCCCAGCATTTT. Translation gives CAISGGQGDNQPQHF.